The 19 T cell receptor beta chains below come from one sample, sequenced in a study of regulatory T cells in long-lasting Graves disease. Time point: newly diagnosed GD, antithyroid drugs for less than 3 months. The TCR library was made from RNA extracted from PBMCs. Through Arm-PCR of CDR3 regions and iRepertoire HTBI primers, TCR beta libraries were built. TCRdb re-derived calls from the multiplex PCR reads in MiXCR, one entry per CDR3 protein. The sample has about 240,000 distinct CDR3 sequences; 20% are singletons. Sequenced here: peripheral blood mononuclear cells (PBMCs), sampled at new diagnosis, from a patient treated with antithyroid drugs. The receptors derive from a female donor with Graves disease.

The rearrangement links TRBV20-1 to TRBJ2-3; 13 positions match TRBD2. Unmatched junction bases numbered 10, after V lost 5 bases and J lost 2 bases. The CDR3 consists of 17 residues. Looked up from germline, CDR1 is DFQATT and CDR2 is SNEGSKA (reference sequence). The CDR3 loop is CSAYETGTSGITDTQYF. In nucleotides, the CDR3 is TGCAGTGCTTACGAAACCGGGACTAGCGGGATCACAGATACGCAGTATTTT.

V and J are TRBV24-1 and TRBJ1-1; 8 nucleotides match TRBD1. J gave up 8 bases and V 4 bases, and 8 bases lay outside the gene matches. Looked up from germline, CDR1 is KGHDR and CDR2 is SFDVKD. The length of the CDR3 is 14 residues. The CDR3 region has the DNA TGTGCCACCAGTGACCCGAGGACAGGGAAAGAAGCTTTCTTT. Residues: CATSDPRTGKEAFF.

This clonotype was seen ten or more times. The chain employs TRBV7-3 and TRBJ2-1; D ambiguous. The V and J ends lost 1 base and 6 bases respectively, with 10 bases between them. Germline CDR1 is SGHTA and CDR2 is FQGTGA. The CDR3 covers 14 residues. CDR3 protein: CASSLRARPNEQFF. As DNA, the CDR3 is TGTGCCAGCAGCTTAAGAGCTAGACCCAATGAGCAGTTCTTC.

This chain joins TRBV20-1 and TRBJ2-6; tentatively, D is TRBD1 (6 bases). Germline lookup yields CDR1 DFQATT and CDR2 SNEGSKA (reference sequence). This CDR3 has 15 amino acids. V gave up 6 bases and J gave up 0 bases, with 12 bases separating them. CDR3 nucleotide sequence: TGCAGTGCACAGACAGGAAACTCTGGGGCCAACGTCCTGACTTTC. It specifies CSAQTGNSGANVLTF.

At least ten counts were recorded for this clonotype. V and J are TRBV27 and TRBJ2-1, with D possibly being TRBD2 (5 bases). This CDR3 contains 13 residues. In germline, CDR1 is MNHEY, CDR2 SMNVEV (reference sequence). V was cut by 5 bases and J by 7 bases, with 12 bases left in between. The CDR3 DNA reads TGTGCCAGCAGTCTGCTACTAGGGAATGAGCAGTTCTTC. This gives the protein CASSLLLGNEQFF.

This clonotype appeared many times. The chain recombines TRBV2 with TRBJ1-5; D gene unclear. CDR3 length: 14 residues. The ends were cut back, 2 bases at V and 3 bases at J, with 8 bases in the middle. The germline CDR1 and CDR2 sequences are SNHLY and FYNNEI. The CDR3 spells CASSEREANQPQHF. In DNA, the CDR3 is TGTGCCAGCAGTGAACGGGAGGCCAATCAGCCCCAGCATTTT.

In this sample, this clonotype turned up many times. The chain uses TRBV7-6 and TRBJ2-7, with a possible D match to TRBD1 (6 bases). From germline, CDR1 is SGHVS and CDR2 FNYEAQ. Trimming took off 5 bases at V and 6 bases at J, with 17 bases between the two ends. CDR3 length equals 14 residues. DNA for the CDR3: TGTGCCAGCAGCCTTGAGACAGGATTCCGCGAGCAGTACTTC. Translating gives CASSLETGFREQYF.

The chain employs TRBV19 and TRBJ2-3; D unresolved. Trimming removed 4 bases from V and 6 bases from J, with 11 bases in between. Germline V lookup: CDR1 LNHDA, CDR2 SQIVND (reference sequence). This CDR3 contains 13 residues. CDR3 in amino acids: CASSTGPGDTQYF. CDR3 nucleotides: TGTGCCAGTAGTACCGGACCTGGGGATACGCAGTATTTT.

In its sample, this clonotype was seen many times. The rearrangement uses TRBV11-2 and TRBJ2-3; 13 positions match TRBD2. After removal of 3 bases from V and 2 bases from J, the junction contained 5 bases not matched to a gene. Germline CDR1 is SGHAT and CDR2 is FQNNGV. This CDR3 has 17 residues. This chain's CDR3 is CASSFKTSGRPTDTQYF. The CDR3 DNA reads as TGTGCCAGCAGCTTCAAGACTAGCGGGAGGCCCACAGATACGCAGTATTTT.

This clonotype was picked up many times. The gene calls are TRBV11-2 and TRBJ1-2; no reliable D call. The ends were cut back, 5 bases at V and 2 bases at J, with 12 bases in the middle. Germline lookup yields CDR1 SGHAT and CDR2 FQNNGV. This CDR3 contains 14 residues. The CDR3 region is CASSDSHGNYGYTF. CDR3 coding DNA: TGTGCCAGCAGCGACTCCCACGGGAACTATGGCTACACCTTC.

This clonotype was recorded a few times. Without the conserved terminal phenylalanine or tryptophan, this CDR3 likely stems from a read error. This chain uses TRBV20-1 with TRBJ2-7; no firm D call. CDR1 DFQATT and CDR2 SNEGSKA come from the germline V gene (reference sequence). Between the trimmed V and J ends, which lost 5 bases and 0 bases, there was a span of 11 bases. This CDR3 contains 13 residues. The CDR3 sequence is CSAGPDGSYEQYL. The CDR3 nucleotides read TGCAGTGCTGGTCCGGACGGCTCCTACGAGCAGTACCTC.

This clonotype has at least ten counts. The gene calls are TRBV11-2 and TRBJ2-5; 8 nucleotides match TRBD2. V was clipped by 3 bases and J by 5 bases; unmatched bases: 5. Per the germline V gene, CDR1 is SGHAT and CDR2 is FQNNGV. The CDR3 runs 14 residues. The CDR3 spells CASSFQRGKETQYF. CDR3 nucleotides: TGTGCCAGCAGCTTCCAGCGGGGGAAGGAGACCCAGTACTTC.

V is TRBV28 and J is TRBJ1-1; perhaps TRBD1 as D (6 bases). Germline CDR1 reads MDHEN; CDR2 reads SYDVKM. V gave up 5 bases and J gave up 3 bases, with 16 bases separating them. CDR3 size: 15 residues. The CDR3 loop reads CASSPPRGADTEAFF. CDR3 nucleotides: TGTGCCAGCAGTCCGCCCCGGGGGGCGGACACTGAAGCTTTCTTT.

The rearrangement uses TRBV2 and TRBJ1-3; D is uncertain. The CDR3 consists of 12 residues. Germline CDR1 SNHLY, CDR2 FYNNEI. V lost 9 bases to trimming and J lost 4 bases, with 10 bases between them. The DNA for the CDR3 is TGTGCCAGTGCAAATGACGGAAACACCATATATTTT. This sequence encodes CASANDGNTIYF.

Note on this clonotype: A far bigger clonotype differs at one base, so this is likely a read error. J is TRBJ2-4 and V is TRBV20-1; TRBD2 might be the D (6 bases). The CDR3 has 15 residues. Germline CDR1 DFQATT, CDR2 SNEGSKA (reference sequence). V gave up 4 bases and J gave up 13 bases, with 26 bases separating them. CDR3 protein: CSANPAGRTHNEQYF. The DNA of the CDR3 is TGCAGTGCTAACCCAGCGGGCCGTACTCACAATGAGCAGTACTTC.

This clonotype was found many times. This chain connects TRBV12-3 or TRBV12-4 to TRBJ2-3; 11 nucleotides align to TRBD2. The CDR3 totals 17 residues. The V segment lost 5 bases and the J segment 8 bases; nucleotides outside the gene matches: 15. This CDR3 is CASSNPRLAGYQGTQYF. CDR3 in DNA: TGTGCCAGCAGTAACCCAAGACTAGCGGGATACCAGGGTACGCAGTATTTT.

This clonotype has at least ten counts. The chain recombines TRBV12-3 or TRBV12-4 with TRBJ2-3; a weak D match, TRBD1 (7 bases). The CDR3 contains 15 residues. The V end lost 7 bases, the J end lost 4 bases, and 18 bases lay between the germline ends. CDR3 sequence (DNA): TGTGCCAGCAACTCAGGGGGGCGGATGGCAGATACGCAGTATTTT. Translated: CASNSGGRMADTQYF.

The CDR3 DNA sequence: TGCGCCAGCAGCTTAATCGGACAGGGGGATCAGCCCCAGCATTTT. Translating gives CASSLIGQGDQPQHF. The chain recombines TRBV5-1 with TRBJ1-5; the match to TRBD1 covers 10 bases. The germline V gene encodes CDR1 SGHRS and CDR2 YFSETQ. The CDR3 length is 15 residues. V lost 2 bases to trimming and J lost 5 bases; unmatched junction nucleotides: 4.

As for this clonotype: Just one base apart from a much larger clone, this may be a read error. The CDR3 does not close with the conserved phenylalanine or tryptophan, likely indicating a read error. This chain connects TRBV7-9 to TRBJ1-6; a weak D match, TRBD1 (6 bases). This CDR3 contains 16 residues. CDR1 and CDR2 from the germline V gene are SEHNR and FQNEAQ (reference sequence). V lost 5 bases, J lost 9 bases, and 20 bases lay in between. CDR3 in amino acids: CASSPVRGVRGSPLHS. For the CDR3, the DNA is TGTGCCAGCAGCCCGGTCCGGGGAGTCAGGGGTTCACCCCTCCACTCT.